These T cell receptor beta chains were read from a single sample in a study of response to subunit inactivated influenza vaccine. TCRdb reanalysed the RT-PCR reads using MiXCR and keeps one entry per CDR3 protein. The data contain about 310,000 distinct CDR3 sequences, just over 20% of them singletons. Sequenced material: PBMCs from blood, taken less than 22 months after vaccination. These receptors were collected from a man aged 50-75 years who received an inactivated influenza vaccine. CDR3s include the opening cysteine and the closing phenylalanine or tryptophan. The D gene is left open where the match is weak. Clone size, where shown, is once, few, many, or a class for clones that have expanded.

v_gene,j_gene,abundance,d_gene,CDR3aa,CDR3nt
TRBV6-6,TRBJ1-5,many,NA,CASGRQAYQPQHF,TGTGCCAGCGGAAGACAGGCTTATCAGCCCCAGCATTTT
TRBV19,TRBJ2-1,NA,TRBD2,CASSLTSGVYNEQFF,TGTGCCAGTAGTCTAACTAGCGGGGTTTACAATGAGCAGTTCTTC
TRBV5-1,TRBJ1-4,few,NA,CASSMSRSEKLFF,TGCGCCAGCAGCATGAGTAGAAGTGAAAAACTGTTTTTT
TRBV7-2,TRBJ2-2,few,TRBD2,CASSLHGGRLAGELFF,TGTGCCAGCAGCTTACATGGCGGGAGGCTCGCCGGGGAGCTGTTTTTT
TRBV20-1,TRBJ1-2,few,TRBD1,CSARDGTGGIRYGYTF,TGCAGTGCTAGAGATGGAACAGGGGGAATACGATATGGCTACACCTTC
TRBV7-2,TRBJ2-3,NA,TRBD2,CASSLGRAGGTDTQYF,TGTGCCAGCAGCTTAGGTCGAGCGGGGGGCACAGATACGCAGTATTTT
TRBV5-5,TRBJ2-3,few,NA,CASSLYGEDTQYF,TGTGCCAGCAGCTTGTACGGGGAAGATACGCAGTATTTT
TRBV29-1,TRBJ2-3,NA,NA,CSVATRVADTQYF,TGCAGCGTGGCTACTCGGGTAGCCGATACGCAGTATTTT
TRBV2,TRBJ2-7,NA,TRBD1,CASSVGTGSTYEQYF,TGTGCCAGCAGTGTCGGGACAGGGTCGACCTACGAGCAGTACTTC
TRBV12-3/TRBV12-4,TRBJ1-5,many,TRBD1,CASSHGQGNQPQHF,TGTGCCAGCAGTCATGGACAGGGTAATCAGCCCCAGCATTTT
TRBV5-4,TRBJ2-2,few,NA,CASSLDFTGELFF,TGTGCCAGCAGCTTGGACTTCACCGGGGAGCTGTTTTTT
TRBV20-1,TRBJ1-5,NA,NA,CSARTWGDSNQPQHF,TGCAGTGCTAGGACGTGGGGGGACAGCAATCAGCCCCAGCATTTT
TRBV2,TRBJ1-2,NA,TRBD1,CASNPDRGVVDYGYTF,TGTGCCAGCAACCCGGACAGGGGGGTTGTTGACTATGGCTACACCTTC
TRBV20-1,TRBJ1-1,many,NA,CSASPQGRTEAFF,TGCAGTGCAAGCCCACAGGGTAGGACTGAAGCTTTCTTT
TRBV6-1,TRBJ2-3,NA,NA,CASRDTKGDTQYF,TGTGCCAGCAGAGATACGAAGGGCGATACGCAGTATTTT
TRBV4-1,TRBJ1-1,many,NA,CASSQVSKNTEAFF,TGCGCCAGCAGCCAAGTGTCCAAAAACACTGAAGCTTTCTTT
TRBV4-2,TRBJ1-2,many,TRBD1,CASSHPLQGARGYTF,TGTGCCAGCAGCCACCCTCTGCAGGGGGCTAGGGGCTACACCTTC
TRBV4-3,TRBJ1-2,NA,NA,CASSQDGVSYGYTF,TGCGCCAGCAGCCAAGATGGGGTCAGCTATGGCTACACCTTC
TRBV5-1,TRBJ1-4,many,NA,CASSLKPGTTQDPTNEKLFF,TGCGCCAGCAGCTTGAAGCCCGGGACTACTCAGGATCCAACTAATGAAAAACTGTTTTTT
TRBV20-1,TRBJ2-7,NA,TRBD2,CSATRPGLAGGGEQYF,TGCAGTGCTACCCGACCCGGACTAGCGGGGGGCGGCGAGCAGTACTTC
TRBV5-1,TRBJ1-2,NA,NA,CASSLGSGSHGYTF,TGCGCCAGCAGCTTGGGATCCGGGAGCCATGGCTACACCTTC
TRBV6-2/TRBV6-3,TRBJ1-1,many,NA,CASSRGTANTEAFF,TGTGCCAGCAGTCGCGGGACGGCGAACACTGAAGCTTTCTTT
TRBV7-6,TRBJ1-1,few,TRBD1,CASSGDRGPRNTEAFF,TGTGCCAGCAGCGGCGACAGGGGGCCTCGGAACACTGAAGCTTTCTTT
TRBV29-1,TRBJ2-7,NA,TRBD1,CSVSGTTGGSEQYF,TGCAGCGTTTCTGGAACGACAGGGGGAAGCGAGCAGTACTTC
TRBV27,TRBJ2-1,NA,NA,CASSLVAHNEQFF,TGTGCCAGCAGTTTAGTGGCGCACAATGAGCAGTTCTTC
TRBV11-2,TRBJ1-2,NA,NA,CATEVSYGYTF,TGTGCCACCGAGGTATCTTATGGCTACACCTTC
TRBV19,TRBJ1-1,NA,TRBD1,CASSTRQGWGTEAFF,TGTGCCAGTAGTACTCGACAGGGCTGGGGCACTGAAGCTTTCTTT
TRBV18,TRBJ1-3,few,TRBD1,CASFTGAVGNTIYF,TGTGCCAGCTTCACAGGGGCAGTTGGAAACACCATATATTTT
TRBV19,TRBJ1-6,NA,NA,CASSRAGSTYNSPLHF,TGTGCCAGTAGTAGGGCAGGGTCGACCTATAATTCACCCCTCCACTTT
TRBV27,TRBJ2-4,NA,NA,CASSSRNIQYF,TGTGCCAGCAGTTCCAGAAACATTCAGTACTTC
TRBV24-1,TRBJ2-2,NA,TRBD2,CATGLAGNTGELFF,TGTGCCACCGGACTAGCGGGGAACACCGGGGAGCTGTTTTTT
TRBV3-1,TRBJ2-7,NA,NA,CASSQRDGTYEQYF,TGTGCCAGCAGCCAGAGGGACGGGACCTACGAGCAGTACTTC
TRBV10-3,TRBJ2-3,few,NA,CAITSGTDTQYF,TGTGCCATCACATCAGGAACAGATACGCAGTATTTT